This is a list of T cell receptor beta chains from one sample in a study of blood T cell repertoires in COVID-19. Assay used: immunoSEQ multiplex PCR; TCRdb lists only in-frame clones, some missing. Of roughly 220,000 clones in the sample, about four fifths are singletons; the top ten hold around 3%. Sequenced input: peripheral blood. The receptors derive from a woman aged 25 to 39 who had recovered from COVID-19. Each CDR3 is given with its conserved first and last residue. D genes are given only for firm matches. The size field is filled for only some rows; it gives once, few, many or a size class.

D gene: .
J gene: TRBJ2-1
clone size: .
V gene: TRBV3-1/TRBV3-2
CDR3 protein: CASSLSGAADRYNEQFF
CDR3 DNA: TGTGCCAGCAGCCTTAGCGGAGCAGCGGACCGCTACAATGAGCAGTTCTTC

D gene: TRBD1
J gene: TRBJ1-5
clone size: few
V gene: TRBV28
CDR3 protein: CASTMDRDGNQPQHF
CDR3 DNA: TGTGCCAGCACCATGGACAGGGATGGCAATCAGCCCCAGCATTTT

D gene: TRBD2
J gene: TRBJ2-1
clone size: .
V gene: TRBV4-2
CDR3 protein: CASSPGLAANEQFF
CDR3 DNA: TGTGCCAGCAGCCCGGGACTAGCAGCGAATGAGCAGTTCTTC

D gene: TRBD1
J gene: TRBJ2-7
clone size: .
V gene: TRBV2
CDR3 protein: CASSDLTGTGSEQYF
CDR3 DNA: TGTGCCAGCAGTGATTTGACCGGGACAGGAAGCGAGCAGTACTTC

D gene: .
J gene: TRBJ1-3
clone size: .
V gene: TRBV6-8
CDR3 protein: CVPAVKANRNTGSGCTIYF
CDR3 DNA: .

D gene: TRBD1
J gene: TRBJ1-5
clone size: few
V gene: TRBV6-1
CDR3 protein: CASRDRGLQPQHF
CDR3 DNA: TGTGCCAGCAGGGACAGGGGATTGCAGCCCCAGCATTTT

D gene: .
J gene: TRBJ2-3
clone size: .
V gene: TRBV30
CDR3 protein: CAWSPGDPSDTQYF
CDR3 DNA: TGTGCCTGGAGCCCAGGGGACCCTTCAGATACGCAGTATTTT

D gene: TRBD1
J gene: TRBJ1-2
clone size: .
V gene: TRBV6-5
CDR3 protein: CASSFGTGGVGYTF
CDR3 DNA: TGTGCCAGCAGTTTTGGGACAGGGGGCGTCGGCTACACCTTC

D gene: TRBD2
J gene: TRBJ2-3
clone size: .
V gene: TRBV9
CDR3 protein: CASSGLAGGPDTQYF
CDR3 DNA: TGTGCCAGCAGCGGACTAGCGGGAGGGCCGGATACGCAGTATTTT

D gene: .
J gene: TRBJ2-3
clone size: .
V gene: TRBV28
CDR3 protein: CASSTRLNHVYF
CDR3 DNA: TGTGCCAGCAGTACCCGACTAAATCACGTGTATTTT

D gene: .
J gene: TRBJ1-2
clone size: .
V gene: TRBV7-9
CDR3 protein: CASSPGIGYGYTF
CDR3 DNA: TGTGCCAGCAGCCCAGGGATTGGGTATGGCTACACCTTC

D gene: TRBD1
J gene: TRBJ1-5
clone size: .
V gene: TRBV30
CDR3 protein: CAWSVQGRQPQHF
CDR3 DNA: TGTGCCTGGAGTGTACAGGGGAGGCAGCCCCAGCATTTT